Each of the 8 T cell receptor beta chains below was sequenced from the same sample in a study of blood T cell repertoires in COVID-19. Profiling relied on immunoSEQ multiplex PCR, and the TCRdb table lists in-frame clones only, not all of them. The repertoire holds about 91,000 clones, with more than 70% as singletons. Specimen: peripheral blood. The source of these receptors is a man in his sixties or seventies with acute or convalescent COVID-19.

V usage is TRBV28 and J usage is TRBJ1-4, with TRBD1 matching over 8 bases. Per germline, CDR1 MDHEN and CDR2 SYDVKM. With V trimmed by 6 bases and J by 10 bases, 7 bases remained unmatched. This CDR3 has 13 residues. The CDR3 DNA sequence: TGTGCCAGCAGCCTCCTACAGGGGGGAAAACTGTTTTTT. This codes for CASSLLQGGKLFF.

This clone appeared a few times. The genes are TRBV6-6 and TRBJ2-5; 7 positions match TRBD2. This CDR3 is 13 amino acids long. V was pared by 5 bases and J by 5 bases, with 5 bases of the junction left unmatched. Per the germline V gene, CDR1 is MNHNY and CDR2 is SVGAGI (reference sequence). The CDR3 loop reads CASSRTSGETQYF. CDR3 DNA: TGTGCCAGCAGTCGGACTAGTGGGGAGACCCAGTACTTC.

The rearrangement links TRBV6-2 or TRBV6-3 to TRBJ2-1; D may be TRBD1 (6 bases). Trimming took off 5 bases at V and 5 bases at J, with 19 bases between the two ends. The CDR3 extends over 16 amino acids. Per the germline V gene, CDR1 is MNHEY and CDR2 is SVGEGT. The CDR3 DNA follows: TGTGCCAGCAGTGATCTCGGGACATCTCACCACAATGAGCAGTTCTTC. Translating it yields CASSDLGTSHHNEQFF.

This chain links TRBV7-2 with TRBJ2-3; 12 bases match TRBD2. J was trimmed by 7 bases and V by 7 bases; bases with no gene match: 9. The CDR3 totals 15 residues. The germline V gene encodes CDR1 SGHTA and CDR2 FQGNSA. For the CDR3, the DNA is TGTGCCAGCACCGTGACTAGCGGGGGCCCCCATACGCAGTATTTT. Amino acid sequence: CASTVTSGGPHTQYF. Full variable domain (missing parts from reference TRBV7-2 and TRBJ2-3): GAGVSQSPSNKVTEKGKDVELRCDPISGHTALYWYRQSLGQGLEFLIYFQGNSAPDKSGLPSDRFSAERTGGSVSTLTIQRTQQEDSAVYLCASTVTSGGPHTQYFGPGTRLTVL.

V gene TRBV3-1 (or the pseudogene TRBV3-2) combines with J gene TRBJ1-5; TRBD1 might be the D (5 bases). This CDR3 is built from 15 residues. CDR1 LGHDT and CDR2 YNNKEL come from the germline V gene (reference sequence). V was shortened by 1 base and J by 4 bases, with 11 bases between the two germline ends. CDR3 loop: CASSQAMGGNQPQHF. The CDR3 coding sequence is TGTGCCAGCAGCCAAGCGATGGGGGGAAATCAGCCCCAGCATTTT.

This clone has more than one count but fewer than ten. The rearrangement uses TRBV2 and TRBJ2-3; a possible D gene is TRBD2 (9 bases). Germline assignment: CDR1 SNHLY and CDR2 FYNNEI. The CDR3 is 15 residues long. Trimming stripped 11 bases from V and 0 bases from J, with 18 bases between. The CDR3 reads CALRGREGSTDTQYF. The CDR3 bases are TGTGCCCTCAGGGGGCGGGAGGGGAGCACAGATACGCAGTATTTT.

This clone was recorded at least ten times. The rearrangement uses TRBV5-1 and TRBJ1-3; D perhaps matches TRBD1 (6 bases). Germline loops: CDR1 SGHRS, CDR2 YFSETQ. This CDR3 is 14 amino acids long. V lost 4 bases, J lost 1 base, and 9 bases lay in between. The CDR3 sequence: CASSTGQSGNTIYF. For the CDR3, the DNA is TGCGCCAGCAGCACCGGACAGTCTGGAAACACCATATATTTT.

This chain joins TRBV3-1 (or the pseudogene TRBV3-2) and TRBJ2-7, with unresolved D. The ends were cut back, 1 base at V and 0 bases at J, with 10 bases in the middle. Looked up from germline, CDR1 is LGHDT and CDR2 is YNNKEL (reference sequence). The CDR3 contains 15 residues. The CDR3: CASSQGLSNSYEQYF. The DNA of the CDR3 is TGTGCCAGCAGCCAAGGTTTGAGTAACTCCTACGAGCAGTACTTC.